The TCR beta chain described here comes from a study of T cell responses to AZD1222 COVID-19 vaccine. Whole-study results and caveats: Reportedly, nearly half the spike-specific TCRs target unmutated variant regions.

There are 13 residues in the CDR3. CDR1 is SGHRS and CDR2 is YFSETQ in the germline V gene. With 5 bases removed from V and 5 bases from J, the gap between germline ends came to 13 bases. TCRdb keeps only in-frame clones here, not all; method: immunoSEQ multiplex PCR. The table records 110,000 or so clones, around nine tenths of them present only once. This clone was detected a few times. The target antigen is unknown. The chain recombines TRBV5-1 with TRBJ2-5, with D perhaps matching TRBD1 (5 bases). This material consisted of peripheral blood, taken on day 0 of AZD1222 vaccination. The clonotype comes from an adult in good health. CDR3: CASRRGWGETQYF. The CDR3 nucleotides are TGCGCCAGCAGAAGGGGCTGGGGCGAGACCCAGTACTTC.